This record covers a single TCR beta chain. Its antigen is still unknown. The data stem from a study of blood T cells in healthy people across ages. Study conclusions and caveats: A roughly linear fall in TCR beta diversity per million T cells was seen with increasing age. A conclusive naive versus antigen-experienced comparison was prevented by the unsorted PBMCs.

The CDR3 consists of 14 residues. CDR1 is DFQATT and CDR2 is SNEGSKA in the germline V gene (reference sequence). V was cut by 5 bases and J by 11 bases, with 23 bases left in between. Peripheral blood was drawn, around 9.4 milliliters per donor. Samples each yielded at least 6 micrograms of total RNA. Primed by a sample-barcoded 5' primer and a J-beta primer mix, a second PCR proceeded for about 6 to 12 cycles. Using its own MiXCR run on the 5' RACE reads, TCRdb lists one record per CDR3 protein. Among about 2 million distinct CDR3 sequences listed, roughly 49% were seen once. The clonotype was recovered from a woman aged 40 to 50 in good health. The sequenced sample was blood. V and J are TRBV20-1 and TRBJ2-3; D is perhaps TRBD2 (6 bases). This CDR3 is CSALGTPPLNMQYF. The CDR3 DNA follows: TGCAGTGCTCTCGGGACTCCTCCACTGAATATGCAGTATTTT.